This record covers a single TCR beta chain. The antigen is unknown. Quantitative barcoded 5'-RACE was used to prepare TCR beta libraries. TCRdb itself ran the 5' RACE reads through MiXCR, one entry per CDR3 protein. The sample holds over 200,000 distinct CDR3 sequences, 10% to 13% seen once. CDR3 length: 16 amino acids. CDR1 and CDR2 (germline): SGHAT, FQDESV (reference sequence). The J segment lost 8 bases and the V segment lost 3 bases, leaving 8 bases of the junction unmatched. This record belongs to a study of CD8 T cells in ankylosing spondylitis. Study-wide points: CD8+ disease-linked clones were present at relatively low frequencies in blood. What seemed typical of ankylosing spondylitis blood was a TCR beta motif built from several highly homologous variants.

The specimen was blood, either unsorted or a sorted T cell fraction (not recorded which). The gene calls are TRBV11-1 and TRBJ2-1, with 12 bases aligning to TRBD1. The receptor's source is a male donor with ankylosing spondylitis or in good health (not recorded which). Here the CDR3 reads CASSFERDRGLDEQFF. The CDR3 region has the DNA TGTGCCAGCAGCTTCGAAAGGGACAGGGGGCTGGATGAGCAGTTCTTC.